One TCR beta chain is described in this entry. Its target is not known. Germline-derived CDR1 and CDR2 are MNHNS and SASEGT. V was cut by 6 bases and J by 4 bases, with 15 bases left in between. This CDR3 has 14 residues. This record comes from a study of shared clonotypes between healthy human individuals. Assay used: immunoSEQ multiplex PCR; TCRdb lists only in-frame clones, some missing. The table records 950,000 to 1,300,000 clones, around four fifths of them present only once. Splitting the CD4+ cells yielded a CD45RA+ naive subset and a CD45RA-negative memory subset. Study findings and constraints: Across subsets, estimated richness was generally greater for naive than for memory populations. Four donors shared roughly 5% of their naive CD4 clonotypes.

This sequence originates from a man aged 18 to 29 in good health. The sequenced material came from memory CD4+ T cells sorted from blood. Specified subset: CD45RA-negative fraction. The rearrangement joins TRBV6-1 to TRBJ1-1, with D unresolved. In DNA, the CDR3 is TGTGCCAGCAGCCACGGACTGGGCGGCACTGAAGCTTTCTTT. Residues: CASSHGLGGTEAFF.